The entry below describes one T cell receptor (beta chain). The CDR3 loop spans 13 amino acids. V was pared by 3 bases and J by 10 bases, with 13 bases between. CDR1 and CDR2 from the germline V gene are SNHLY and FYNNEI. The data stem from a study of blood T cell repertoires in COVID-19. The protocol was immunoSEQ multiplex PCR, while the TCRdb copy is restricted to in-frame clones and leaves out a portion. The sample has 55,000 to 90,000 clones; roughly 85% are singletons. Sequencing used peripheral blood. The chain has TRBV2 and TRBJ2-1; D may be TRBD1 (6 bases). The TCR comes from a woman aged 80 or over with active or convalescent COVID-19. The CDR3 nucleotides are TGTGCCAGCAGTGAGGCCAGGGGTAAGGAGCAGTTCTTC. Protein sequence: CASSEARGKEQFF.